Each of the 12 T cell receptor beta chains below was sequenced from the same sample in a study of T cells in women clearing cervical HPV infection. Sequencing was performed with immunoSEQ multiplex PCR; in TCRdb, only in-frame clones are kept and a portion is missing. Recorded for this sample: about 27,000 clones. Source material: blood buffy coat. All receptors derive from a woman aged 18-69 years with a cervical HPV16 infection that either progressed to CIN3+ or cleared (not recorded which).

Concerning this clone: The CDR3 end lies 3 residues beyond the end of the read and is filled in from the germline J gene. The chain joins TRBV5-5 to TRBJ1-5; the D is unclear. Trimming removed 4 bases at V and 4 bases at J, with 12 bases between. Germline V gene lookup returns CDR1 SGHKS and CDR2 YYEKEE (reference sequence). The CDR3 totals 14 residues. The CDR3 protein is CASSQLTHNQPQHF. Partial CDR3 DNA: TGTGCCAGCAGCCAACTGACACATAATCAGCCC.

To note about this clone: The read halts 3 residues ahead of the CDR3 end, with the missing end drawn from the germline J gene. V usage is TRBV5-1 and J usage is TRBJ1-2, with D uncertain. CDR1 and CDR2 from the germline V gene are SGHRS and YFSETQ. This CDR3 region has 16 residues. The V end was cut by 2 bases, the J end by 6 bases, with 20 bases between. The sequenced CDR3 bases are TGCGCCAGCAGCTTTTTGAGGACGGGGAATGTGGATGGC. Protein product: CASSFLRTGNVDG. The whole CDR3 is CASSFLRTGNVDGYTF. The variable domain in full, completed from reference TRBV5-1 and TRBJ1-2, reads KAGVTQTPRYLIKTRGQQVTLSCSPISGHRSVSWYQQTPGQGLQFLFEYFSETQRNKGNFPGRFSGRQFSNSRSEMNVSTLELGDSALYLCASSFLRTGNVDGYTFGSGTRLTVV.

Note on this clone: Read sequence stops 3 residues before the CDR3 end, and the germline J gene provides the missing end. The rearrangement links TRBV30 to TRBJ1-5; D is uncertain. Trimming pared 2 bases from V and 8 bases from J, leaving 13 bases between. CDR1 is GTSNPN and CDR2 is SVGIG in the germline V gene (reference sequence). This CDR3 has 13 amino acids. The chain's CDR3 is CAWSPPGTKPQHF. The sequenced part of the CDR3 DNA is TGTGCCTGGAGTCCCCCCGGTACCAAGCCC.

Details on this clone: Read sequence stops 3 residues before the CDR3 end, and the germline J gene provides the missing end. The J gene is TRBJ2-2, the V gene TRBV29-1; TRBD1 matches at 9 bases. Germline values: CDR1 SQVTM, CDR2 ANQGSEA. This CDR3 is built from 13 residues. J lost 4 bases, V lost 4 bases, and 1 base had no gene match. The CDR3 DNA, read in part, is TGCAGCGTTGGACAGGGGGTCACCGGGGAG. Translated: CSVGQGVTGE. The CDR3 reads in full as CSVGQGVTGELFF.

With regard to this clone: The read comes to an end 3 residues before the CDR3 does, leaving the germline J gene to fill in the end. The V and J genes are TRBV7-9 and TRBJ2-1, with TRBD2 matching over 7 bases. Trimming removed 5 bases from V and 5 bases from J; junction bases left unmatched: 9. Germline V CDR1 and CDR2: SEHNR, FQNEAQ (reference sequence). This CDR3 region has 15 residues. The CDR3 loop is CASSPGSGRNNEQFF. The CDR3 DNA, read in part, is TGTGCCAGCAGCCCCGGTAGCGGGCGGAACAATGAG.

Notes on this clone: The CDR3 end falls 3 residues outside the read, so it is completed with the germline J gene. The chain joins TRBV11-2 to TRBJ2-1; 8 bases match TRBD2. This CDR3 is 14 amino acids long. In germline, CDR1 is SGHAT, CDR2 FQNNGV. Germline trimming cut 3 bases from V and 6 bases from J; bases unmatched to any gene: 4. The DNA read from the CDR3 is TGTGCCAGCAGCTTGACTAGCGCGGGCAATGAG. The encoded protein is CASSLTSAGNE. The whole CDR3 reads CASSLTSAGNEQFF.

As regards this clone: The read comes to an end 3 residues before the CDR3 does, leaving the germline J gene to fill in the end. V usage is TRBV10-3 and J usage is TRBJ2-3; 7 bases align to TRBD2. The CDR3 runs 16 residues. The germline V gene has CDR1 ENHRY and CDR2 SYGVKD. J lost 2 bases, V lost 4 bases, and 9 bases had no gene match. CDR3 protein: CAISGAASGTTDTQYF. The part of the CDR3 DNA that was read is TGTGCCATCAGTGGGGCCGCTAGCGGAACCACAGATACG.

Remarks on this clone: Coverage ceases 3 residues before the CDR3 finishes, and the germline J gene fills in the end. The V and J genes are TRBV2 and TRBJ2-1, with 9 bases aligning to TRBD2. CDR3 size: 14 residues. After removal of 6 bases from V and 9 bases from J, the junction contained 9 bases not matched to a gene. CDR1 and CDR2 from the germline V gene are SNHLY and FYNNEI. The CDR3 protein is CASSPGLAIVEQFF. The covered CDR3 bases are TGTGCCAGCAGCCCGGGACTAGCCATCGTTGAG. The full variable domain, rest sourced from reference TRBV2 and TRBJ2-1, is EPEVTQTPSHQVTQMGQEVILRCVPISNHLYFYWYRQILGQKVEFLVSFYNNEISEKSEIFDDQFSVERPDGSNFTLKIRSTKLEDSAMYFCASSPGLAIVEQFFGPGTRLTVL.

In regard to this clone: The read halts 3 residues ahead of the CDR3 end, with the missing end drawn from the germline J gene. The V gene is TRBV20-1, the J gene TRBJ2-5, with 9 nucleotides matching TRBD2. CDR1 is DFQATT and CDR2 is SNEGSKA in the germline V gene (reference sequence). V shed 5 bases, J shed 4 bases, and the junction held 5 bases outside the gene matches. The CDR3 totals 13 residues. The covered CDR3 bases are TGCAGTGCTGACGGACTAGCGCCAGAGACC. Amino acids: CSADGLAPET. The CDR3 in full is CSADGLAPETQYF.

Turning to this clone: The read ends 3 residues before the CDR3 terminus; that terminus is restored from the germline J gene. The V call is TRBV6-1, the J call TRBJ2-3; possible D gene TRBD1, 5 bases. Germline V gene lookup returns CDR1 MNHNS and CDR2 SASEGT. Deletions cut 0 bases from V and 3 bases from J, with 7 bases between. The CDR3 is 14 residues long. CDR3 amino acids: CASSEARQTDTQYF. CDR3 DNA, as far as it was read: TGTGCCAGCAGTGAAGCGCGACAGACAGATACG.

Comments on this clone: The DNA ends 3 residues before the CDR3 does, and the rest of the CDR3 is filled in from the germline J gene. This chain uses TRBV10-3 with TRBJ1-5; no clear D gene. Germline V lookup: CDR1 ENHRY, CDR2 SYGVKD. The CDR3 sequence is 15 residues long. The V and J ends lost 2 bases and 0 bases respectively, with 8 bases between them. CDR3 sequence: CAISETDHSNQPQHF. The covered CDR3 bases are TGTGCCATCAGTGAGACTGATCATAGCAATCAGCCC.

A remark on this clone: The CDR3 is cut off 3 residues early in the read; its end comes from the germline J gene. This chain connects TRBV2 to TRBJ1-2; D might be TRBD1 (5 bases). The CDR3 totals 16 residues. Trimming removed 2 bases from V and 0 bases from J, with 13 bases in between. The germline gives CDR1 SNHLY, CDR2 FYNNEI. CDR3 sequence: CASSENQGLSNYGYTF. The sequenced part of the CDR3 DNA is TGTGCCAGCAGTGAAAACCAGGGACTCTCTAACTATGGC.